The rows below give T cell receptor beta chains drawn from one sample of a study of T cell responses to AZD1222 COVID-19 vaccine. The assay was immunoSEQ multiplex PCR, and TCRdb's table has in-frame clones only and misses some. This sample has 95,000 to 150,000 clones, with around nine tenths found just once. The sample consisted of peripheral blood, taken on day 0 of AZD1222 vaccination. These receptors originate from an adult in good health. CDR3s include the opening cysteine and the closing phenylalanine or tryptophan. Fields, in order: D gene, V gene, clone size, CDR3 protein. D genes are given only for firm matches. Clone sizes are given selectively: once, few, many, or a class where the clone is expanded.

D: -; V: TRBV28; size: few; CDR3: CASSLQPPLGYTF
D: -; V: TRBV5-1; size: -; CDR3: CASSLEQGPPYNEQFF
D: -; V: TRBV19; size: -; CDR3: CASSGEYRQANTEAFF
D: TRBD2; V: TRBV30; size: -; CDR3: CAWSAKISGSSYNEQFF
D: -; V: TRBV5-1; size: -; CDR3: CASSLAGVGKLFF
D: TRBD1; V: TRBV15; size: -; CDR3: CATSRDNRGQLDTIYF
D: -; V: TRBV5-1; size: few; CDR3: CASSLGELNQPQHF
D: -; V: TRBV5-1; size: -; CDR3: CASSLEGVVFETQYF
D: -; V: TRBV5-1; size: -; CDR3: CASRTGPTNEKLFF
D: -; V: TRBV7-3; size: -; CDR3: CASSRDHYNEQFF
D: -; V: TRBV7-9; size: -; CDR3: CASSLGSDYGYTF
D: -; V: TRBV6-5; size: -; CDR3: CASSYSGVNTEAFF
D: TRBD1; V: TRBV10-3; size: once; CDR3: CAISDGQGAVNEQFF
D: TRBD2; V: TRBV11-2; size: few; CDR3: CASSPPAGVPYEQYF
D: -; V: TRBV5-1; size: -; CDR3: CASSPRFPNTEAFF
D: -; V: TRBV11-2; size: once; CDR3: CASSSLSNTEAFF
D: -; V: TRBV7-8; size: -; CDR3: CASSLEQGLGEQFF
D: -; V: TRBV6-1; size: once; CDR3: CASSEARVQPQHF
D: -; V: TRBV3-1/TRBV3-2; size: -; CDR3: CASSQPPGPLNHEQYF
D: -; V: TRBV5-1; size: -; CDR3: CASKSWGATNEKLFF
D: -; V: TRBV29-1; size: -; CDR3: CSVDHNYGYTF
D: -; V: TRBV7-2; size: -; CDR3: CASSPIGGGLSEQFF
D: TRBD1; V: TRBV2; size: -; CDR3: CASSTTGDTEAFF
D: -; V: TRBV13; size: -; CDR3: CASRLSGNTIYF
D: -; V: TRBV11-2; size: -; CDR3: CASRFSKNTGELFF
D: TRBD1; V: TRBV9; size: -; CDR3: CASSPQGQTISGNTIYF
D: -; V: TRBV11-2; size: -; CDR3: CASSLDSVNQPQHF
D: TRBD1; V: TRBV11-2; size: -; CDR3: CASSLSAGGYNEQFF
D: -; V: TRBV5-5; size: -; CDR3: CASSFGSPSSGNTIYF
D: -; V: TRBV5-4; size: -; CDR3: CASSSQSGRTEAFF
D: TRBD2; V: TRBV28; size: -; CDR3: CASTSGRLYNEQFF
D: TRBD2; V: TRBV3-1/TRBV3-2; size: -; CDR3: CASSPSGGGKNIQYF
D: TRBD1; V: TRBV5-8; size: -; CDR3: CASSETGTGYTEAFF
D: TRBD1; V: TRBV25-1; size: -; CDR3: CASSEYGTGGFSYTF
D: -; V: TRBV3-1/TRBV3-2; size: -; CDR3: CASSQGGGQGNTIYF
D: -; V: TRBV19; size: -; CDR3: CASRDLRSYEQYF
D: -; V: TRBV27; size: -; CDR3: CASSLWSLGSPLHF
D: -; V: TRBV6-5; size: -; CDR3: CASSYSTVQGYTF
D: TRBD2; V: TRBV7-8; size: -; CDR3: CASSPRLAGDPYNEQFF
D: -; V: TRBV25-1; size: -; CDR3: CASSGETQYF
D: -; V: TRBV6-5; size: -; CDR3: CAPKRLINSPLHF